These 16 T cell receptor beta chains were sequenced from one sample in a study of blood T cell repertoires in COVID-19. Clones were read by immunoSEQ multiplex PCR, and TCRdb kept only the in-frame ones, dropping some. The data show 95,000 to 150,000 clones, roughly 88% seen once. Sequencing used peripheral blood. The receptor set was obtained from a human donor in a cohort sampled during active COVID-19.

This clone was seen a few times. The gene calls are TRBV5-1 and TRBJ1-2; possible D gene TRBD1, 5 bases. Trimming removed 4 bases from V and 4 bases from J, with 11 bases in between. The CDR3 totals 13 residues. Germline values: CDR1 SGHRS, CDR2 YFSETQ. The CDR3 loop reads CASSVGGSYGYTF. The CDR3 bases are TGCGCCAGCAGCGTCGGGGGATCCTATGGCTACACCTTC.

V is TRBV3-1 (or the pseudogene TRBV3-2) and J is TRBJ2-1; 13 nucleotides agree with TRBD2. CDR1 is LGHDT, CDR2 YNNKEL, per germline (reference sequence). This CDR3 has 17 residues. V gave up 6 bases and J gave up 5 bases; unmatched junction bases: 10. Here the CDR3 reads CASRPSSGTSGNNEQFF. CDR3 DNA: TGTGCCAGCAGACCATCCTCGGGGACTAGCGGGAACAATGAGCAGTTCTTC.

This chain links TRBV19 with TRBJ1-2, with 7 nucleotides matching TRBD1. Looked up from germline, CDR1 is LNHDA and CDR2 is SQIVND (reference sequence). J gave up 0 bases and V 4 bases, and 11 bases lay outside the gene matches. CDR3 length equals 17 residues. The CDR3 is CASSTRQGQRANYGYTF. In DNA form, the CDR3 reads TGTGCCAGTAGTACTCGACAGGGCCAGAGAGCTAACTATGGCTACACCTTC.

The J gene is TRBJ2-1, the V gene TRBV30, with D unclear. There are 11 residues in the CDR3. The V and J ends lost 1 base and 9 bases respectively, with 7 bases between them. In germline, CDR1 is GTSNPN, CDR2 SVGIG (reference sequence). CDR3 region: CAWSEALEQFF. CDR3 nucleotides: TGTGCCTGGAGTGAAGCGCTTGAGCAGTTCTTC.

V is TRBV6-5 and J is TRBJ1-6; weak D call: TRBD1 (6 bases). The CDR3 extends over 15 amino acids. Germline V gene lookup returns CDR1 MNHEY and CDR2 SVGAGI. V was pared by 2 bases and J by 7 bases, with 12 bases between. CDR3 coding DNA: TGTGCCAGCAGTTACAGAAGGGACACCAATTCACCCCTCCACTTT. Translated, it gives CASSYRRDTNSPLHF.

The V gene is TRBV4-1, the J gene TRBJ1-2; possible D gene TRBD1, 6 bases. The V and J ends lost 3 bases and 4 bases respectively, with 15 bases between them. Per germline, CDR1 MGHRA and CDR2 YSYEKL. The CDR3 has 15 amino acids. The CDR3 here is CASSHRSQGSYGYTF. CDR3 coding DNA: TGCGCCAGCAGCCACCGATCACAGGGAAGCTATGGCTACACCTTC.

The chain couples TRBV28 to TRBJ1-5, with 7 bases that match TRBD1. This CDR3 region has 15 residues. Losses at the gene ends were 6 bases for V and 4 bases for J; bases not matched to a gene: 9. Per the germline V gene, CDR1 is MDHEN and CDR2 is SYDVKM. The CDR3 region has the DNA TGTGCCAGCAGCCTCAGCGACAGGGTTAATCAGCCCCAGCATTTT. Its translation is CASSLSDRVNQPQHF.

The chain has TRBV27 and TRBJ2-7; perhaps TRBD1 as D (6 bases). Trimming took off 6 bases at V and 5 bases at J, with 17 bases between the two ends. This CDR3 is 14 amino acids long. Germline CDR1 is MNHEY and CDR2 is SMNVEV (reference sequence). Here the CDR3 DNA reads TGTGCCAGCAGCGGCGACCACAGGGAAAACGAGCAGTACTTC. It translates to CASSGDHRENEQYF.

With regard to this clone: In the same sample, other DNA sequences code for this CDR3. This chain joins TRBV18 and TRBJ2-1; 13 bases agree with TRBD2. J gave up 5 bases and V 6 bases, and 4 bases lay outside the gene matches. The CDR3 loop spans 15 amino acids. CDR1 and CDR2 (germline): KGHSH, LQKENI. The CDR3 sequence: CASSPGLAGNNEQFF. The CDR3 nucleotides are TGTGCCAGCTCCCCGGGACTAGCGGGAAACAATGAGCAGTTCTTC.

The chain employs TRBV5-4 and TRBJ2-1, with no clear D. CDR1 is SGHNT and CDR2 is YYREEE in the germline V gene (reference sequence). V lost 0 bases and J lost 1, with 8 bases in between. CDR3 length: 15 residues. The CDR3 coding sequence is TGTGCCAGCAGCTTGGAGCAGGTATCCTACAATGAGCAGTTCTTC. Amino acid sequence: CASSLEQVSYNEQFF.

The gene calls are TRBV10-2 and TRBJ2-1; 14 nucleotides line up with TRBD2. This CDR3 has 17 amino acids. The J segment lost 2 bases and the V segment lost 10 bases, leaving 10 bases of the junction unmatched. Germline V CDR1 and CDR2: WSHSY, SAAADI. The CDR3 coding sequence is TGCGCCACCACCGGGACTAGCGGGAGTCTCGCCTACAATGAGCAGTTCTTC. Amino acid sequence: CATTGTSGSLAYNEQFF.

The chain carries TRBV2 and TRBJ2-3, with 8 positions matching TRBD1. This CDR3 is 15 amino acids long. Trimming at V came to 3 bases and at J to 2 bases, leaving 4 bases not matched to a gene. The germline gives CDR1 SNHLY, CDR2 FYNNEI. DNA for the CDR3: TGTGCCAGCAGTGACAGGGGGCAGCCCACAGATACGCAGTATTTT. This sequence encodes CASSDRGQPTDTQYF.

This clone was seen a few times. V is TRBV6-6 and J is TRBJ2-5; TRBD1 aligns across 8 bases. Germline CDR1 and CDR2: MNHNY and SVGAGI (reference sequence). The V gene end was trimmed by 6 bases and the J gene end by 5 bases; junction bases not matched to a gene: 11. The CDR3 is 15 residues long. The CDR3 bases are TGTGCCAGCAGCGCATCAGACAGGGGTCGGGAGACCCAGTACTTC. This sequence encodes CASSASDRGRETQYF.

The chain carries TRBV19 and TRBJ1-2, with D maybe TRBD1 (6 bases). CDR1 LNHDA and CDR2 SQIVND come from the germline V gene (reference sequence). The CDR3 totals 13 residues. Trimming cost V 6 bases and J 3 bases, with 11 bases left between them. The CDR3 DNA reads TGTGCCAGTAGAACCAGGGGTGACTATGGCTACACCTTC. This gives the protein CASRTRGDYGYTF.

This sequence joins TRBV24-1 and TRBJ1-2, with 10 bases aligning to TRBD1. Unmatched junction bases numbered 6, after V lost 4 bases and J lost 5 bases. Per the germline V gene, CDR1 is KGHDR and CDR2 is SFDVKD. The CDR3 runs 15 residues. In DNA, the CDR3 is TGTGCCACCAGTGACCCGGGACAGGGGATATATGGCTACACCTTC. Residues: CATSDPGQGIYGYTF.

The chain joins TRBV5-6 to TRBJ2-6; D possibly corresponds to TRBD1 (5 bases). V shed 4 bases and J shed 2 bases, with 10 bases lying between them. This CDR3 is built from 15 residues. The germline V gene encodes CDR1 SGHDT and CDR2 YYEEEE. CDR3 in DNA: TGTGCCAGCAGCATTCGACAGCCTGGGGCCAACGTCCTGACTTTC. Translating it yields CASSIRQPGANVLTF.